One sample yielded the 18 T cell receptor beta chains listed below, sequenced in a study of blood T cell repertoires in COVID-19. Clones were sequenced by immunoSEQ multiplex PCR, and TCRdb holds only the in-frame ones, with some missing. The sample lists 370,000 or so clones, approximately 80% occurring once. Sequenced sample: peripheral blood. These receptors all come from a human donor with acute or convalescent COVID-19. The donor label of this sample is uncertain.

The V gene is TRBV19, the J gene TRBJ1-4, with 7 bases aligning to TRBD1. Germline CDR1 is LNHDA and CDR2 is SQIVND (reference sequence). V lost 7 bases and J lost 8; bases outside the gene matches: 7. The CDR3 covers 13 residues. CDR3 residues: CASNDRVGEKLFF. Written as DNA, the CDR3 is TGTGCCAGTAACGACAGGGTTGGAGAAAAACTGTTTTTT.

CDR3 residues: CASSLFGGASGGATDTQYF. CDR3 coding DNA: TGTGCCAGCAGCTTATTCGGAGGGGCTAGCGGGGGGGCGACAGATACGCAGTATTTT. The chain joins TRBV7-2 to TRBJ2-3; 12 bases line up with TRBD2. The ends lost 2 bases at V and 3 bases at J; junction bases unmatched: 12. Germline CDR1 and CDR2: SGHTA and FQGNSA. CDR3 length: 19 amino acids.

V usage is TRBV5-1 and J usage is TRBJ1-2, with 10 positions matching TRBD1. The V gene's germline CDR1 is SGHRS and CDR2 YFSETQ. J was trimmed by 8 bases and V by 4 bases; bases with no gene match: 5. This CDR3 region has 13 residues. The CDR3 is CASSTTGGEGYTF. CDR3 bases: TGCGCCAGCAGCACGACAGGGGGCGAAGGCTACACCTTC.

This chain links TRBV6-5 with TRBJ2-7, with D possibly matching TRBD2 (5 bases). The CDR3 runs 14 residues. CDR1 is MNHEY, CDR2 SVGAGI, per germline. The germline V and J ends were trimmed by 6 bases and 4 bases, with 16 bases remaining between them. The CDR3 reads CASRVMTGIYEQYF. The CDR3 nucleotides are TGTGCCAGCAGGGTTATGACGGGGATTTACGAGCAGTACTTC.

The gene calls are TRBV5-1 and TRBJ2-5, with 8 positions matching TRBD1. The V and J ends lost 4 bases and 4 bases, in that order; junction bases with no gene match: 6. In germline, CDR1 is SGHRS, CDR2 YFSETQ. The CDR3 covers 14 residues. The CDR3 DNA reads TGCGCCAGCAGCAACGGACAGGGTGGAGAGACCCAGTACTTC. This encodes CASSNGQGGETQYF.

V usage is TRBV7-9 and J usage is TRBJ1-1, with no clear D. The length of the CDR3 is 12 residues. CDR1 SEHNR and CDR2 FQNEAQ come from the germline V gene (reference sequence). Trimming left V 5 bases short and J 8 bases short, with 12 bases between. CDR3 DNA: TGTGCCAGCAGCAGAATTAGTGTCGAAGCTTTCTTT. It codes for CASSRISVEAFF.

The chain carries TRBV15 and TRBJ2-4, with 7 bases matching TRBD1. The CDR3 totals 15 residues. In germline, CDR1 is LNHNV, CDR2 YYDKDF (reference sequence). Losses at the gene ends were 3 bases for V and 6 bases for J; bases not matched to a gene: 8. The CDR3 DNA reads as TGTGCCACCAGCAGTGCTAGAAACAGGGGAAACATTCAGTACTTC. Its protein product is CATSSARNRGNIQYF.

The CDR3 loop reads CASSTGQGATGGYTF. DNA of the CDR3: TGTGCCAGCTCAACTGGACAGGGGGCGACTGGTGGCTACACCTTC. The V call is TRBV18, the J call TRBJ1-2; 11 bases align to TRBD1. Losses at the gene ends were 5 bases for V and 7 bases for J; bases not matched to a gene: 9. In germline, CDR1 is KGHSH, CDR2 LQKENI. The CDR3 runs to 15 residues. Variable domain in full (rest from reference TRBV18 and TRBJ1-2): NAGVMQNPRHLVRRRGQEARLRCSPMKGHSHVYWYRQLPEEGLKFMVYLQKENIIDESGMPKERFSAEFPKEGPSILRIQQVVRGDSAAYFCASSTGQGATGGYTFGSGTRLTVV.

The V gene is TRBV28, the J gene TRBJ1-2; the D is unclear. Trimming removed 7 bases at V and 5 bases at J, with 11 bases between. Germline CDR1 MDHEN, CDR2 SYDVKM. This CDR3 is built from 12 residues. DNA for the CDR3: TGTGCCAGCACGGTCCTCTCGTATGGCTACACCTTC. This encodes CASTVLSYGYTF.

The chain carries TRBV2 and TRBJ1-1; perhaps TRBD1 as D (6 bases). Trimming cost V 3 bases and J 1 base, with 9 bases left between them. CDR3 size: 14 residues. Germline lookup yields CDR1 SNHLY and CDR2 FYNNEI. The CDR3 is CASSELTGNTEAFF. In DNA, the CDR3 is TGTGCCAGCAGTGAGTTGACAGGGAACACTGAAGCTTTCTTT.

This clone came up once. The chain is built from TRBV6-2 or TRBV6-3 and TRBJ2-1, with 13 positions matching TRBD2. CDR3 size: 15 residues. Losses at the gene ends were 5 bases for V and 10 bases for J; bases not matched to a gene: 8. Germline-derived CDR1 and CDR2 are MNHEY and SVGEGT. In DNA, the CDR3 is TGTGCCAGCAGTCTCCGGACTAGCGGGAGACGGGAGCAGTTCTTC. It is translated as CASSLRTSGRREQFF.

The gene calls are TRBV10-3 and TRBJ2-7, with 9 nucleotides matching TRBD1. CDR1 is ENHRY, CDR2 SYGVKD, per germline. The trim removed 6 bases at V and 5 bases at J, leaving 8 bases unmatched. The CDR3 is made up of 14 amino acids. CDR3 coding DNA: TGTGCCATCAGGGGGGCGGGACAGGGAGACGAGCAGTACTTC. Translated, it gives CAIRGAGQGDEQYF.

The J gene is TRBJ2-5, the V gene TRBV7-9; weak D call: TRBD1 (6 bases). The V end lost 5 bases, the J end lost 4 bases, and 14 bases lay between the germline ends. The CDR3 is made up of 14 amino acids. Germline V lookup: CDR1 SEHNR, CDR2 FQNEAQ (reference sequence). CDR3 DNA sequence: TGTGCCAGCAGCCAATCCGGGACAAGAGAGACCCAGTACTTC. As protein: CASSQSGTRETQYF.

This chain links TRBV19 with TRBJ2-3; TRBD2 is a possible D gene (6 bases). Germline loops: CDR1 LNHDA, CDR2 SQIVND (reference sequence). V lost 5 bases, J lost 4 bases, and 10 bases lay in between. CDR3 length: 13 residues. This CDR3 is CASSVGLPDTQYF. DNA of the CDR3: TGTGCCAGTAGTGTGGGACTCCCAGATACGCAGTATTTT. Together with reference TRBV19 and TRBJ2-3, the CDR3 gives the full variable domain: DGGITQSPKYLFRKEGQNVTLSCEQNLNHDAMYWYRQDPGQGLRLIYYSQIVNDFQKGDIAEGYSVSREKKESFPLTVTSAQKNPTAFYLCASSVGLPDTQYFGPGTRLTVL.

In the case of this clone: The same CDR3 arises from other DNA sequences in this sample as well. The J gene is TRBJ2-1, the V gene TRBV5-1; 11 nucleotides match TRBD2. Per the germline V gene, CDR1 is SGHRS and CDR2 is YFSETQ. The CDR3 spans 15 residues. Trimming at V came to 0 bases and at J to 5 bases, leaving 1 base not matched to a gene. DNA of the CDR3: TGCGCCAGCAGCTTGGTACTAGCGGGAGACAATGAGCAGTTCTTC. It translates to CASSLVLAGDNEQFF.

V usage is TRBV5-1 and J usage is TRBJ1-4, with 12 nucleotides matching TRBD1. The CDR3 consists of 14 residues. Germline-derived CDR1 and CDR2 are SGHRS and YFSETQ. V shed 4 bases, J shed 7 bases, and the junction held 2 bases outside the gene matches. This CDR3 reads CASSQGQGAEKLFF. Written as DNA, the CDR3 is TGCGCCAGCAGCCAGGGACAGGGGGCTGAAAAACTGTTTTTT.

J is TRBJ2-3 and V is TRBV30; no definite D call. Looked up from germline, CDR1 is GTSNPN and CDR2 is SVGIG (reference sequence). The CDR3 contains 14 residues. Trimming took 4 bases from V and 0 from J, leaving 11 bases between them. This CDR3 reads CAWNWAGSTDTQYF. CDR3 nucleotide sequence: TGTGCCTGGAATTGGGCAGGAAGCACAGATACGCAGTATTTT.

V is TRBV9 and J is TRBJ1-2, with 7 bases identical to TRBD1. In germline, CDR1 is SGDLS, CDR2 YYNGEE. This CDR3 comprises 17 residues. J lost 4 bases, V lost 3 bases, and 15 bases had no gene match. The CDR3: CASSAQTGSGHTYGYTF. The CDR3 DNA sequence: TGTGCCAGCAGCGCGCAGACAGGGTCGGGTCATACCTATGGCTACACCTTC.